The rows below give T cell receptor beta chains drawn from one sample of a study of cytomegalovirus exposure and HLA in healthy donors. Libraries were prepared by immunoSEQ multiplex PCR; TCRdb keeps only in-frame clonotypes and omits some of them. Among roughly 160,000 clones, roughly four fifths were seen once, and the ten largest hold around 2.5%. The sequencing input was PBMCs. Receptors originate from a female donor in good health and CMV-seronegative. The CDR3 runs from the conserved cysteine through the conserved F or W. D genes are given only for firm matches. Rows give clone size only sometimes, using once, few, many, or a class for an expanded clone.

d_call j_call v_call clone_size cdr3_nt cdr3_aa
. TRBJ2-7 TRBV27 . TGTGCCAGCAGTCTCAGGGGCCCGGACTACGAGCAGTACTTC CASSLRGPDYEQYF
TRBD2 TRBJ2-2 TRBV6-4 . TGTGCCAGCAGTGAGGTAGCGGGGGTTCGGACCGGGGAGCTGTTTTTT CASSEVAGVRTGELFF
TRBD1 TRBJ2-7 TRBV7-2 . TGTGCCAGCAGCGGCAACAGGGGGAGCGAGCAGTACTTC CASSGNRGSEQYF
TRBD1 TRBJ2-1 TRBV4-3 . TGCGCCAGCAGCCAAGGGGACAGGGGCTACAATGAGCAGTTCTTC CASSQGDRGYNEQFF
. TRBJ2-1 TRBV6-6 . TGTGCCAGCAGTGTCACGGGGGGCGGGGGAGGCAATGAGCAGTTCTTC CASSVTGGGGGNEQFF
. TRBJ1-5 TRBV7-2 . TGTGCCAGCAGATCAGGGGAACCCAGTCAGCCCCAGCATTTT CASRSGEPSQPQHF
TRBD1 TRBJ2-5 TRBV7-2 . TGTGCCAGCAGCTTTCGCAGGGGGCATACGGAGACCCAGTACTTC CASSFRRGHTETQYF
. TRBJ2-5 TRBV19 few TGTGCCAGTAGTATACCCATTCGAGGGGAGACCCAGTACTTC CASSIPIRGETQYF
. TRBJ2-3 TRBV27 . TGTGCCAGCAGTTTGGAGGGTGGGCGGGGAAGCACAGATACGCAGTATTTT CASSLEGGRGSTDTQYF
TRBD1 TRBJ1-5 TRBV7-9 . TGTGCCAGCAGCAGACAGGGTGACAATCAGCCCCAGCATTTT CASSRQGDNQPQHF
TRBD1 TRBJ1-3 TRBV6-6 . TGTGCCAGCAGTTACTCGGCAGGGGGCTTTAAGGACACCATATATTTT CASSYSAGGFKDTIYF
TRBD2 TRBJ2-3 TRBV7-2 . TGTGCCAGCAGCTTAGTCGGGGAATCTAGCGGGAGGGAGGATACGCAGTATTTT CASSLVGESSGREDTQYF
TRBD2 TRBJ2-3 TRBV4-2 . TGTGCCAGCAGCCAAGAATACGGGGGGTCTAGCACAGATACGCAGTATTTT CASSQEYGGSSTDTQYF
TRBD2 TRBJ2-2 TRBV7-9 . TGTGCCAGCAGCCCGGCGGGAGTGGACACCGGGGAGCTGTTTTTT CASSPAGVDTGELFF
. TRBJ1-5 TRBV7-6 . TGTGCCAGCAGCTTAGGTCCGGGTTATCAGCCCCAGCATTTT CASSLGPGYQPQHF